This note documents a single TCR beta chain sequence. No antigen is known for it. TCRdb's table, derived via immunoSEQ multiplex PCR, lists solely in-frame clones and lacks some. The sample has some 2,100,000 clones, approximately 94% seen once. The data belong to a study of shared clonotypes between healthy human individuals. V was shortened by 1 base and J by 0 bases, with 10 bases between the two germline ends. The length of the CDR3 is 15 residues. Germline lookup yields CDR1 SGHNT and CDR2 YYREEE (reference sequence). In the naive CD8 group, cells lacked CD45RO and were positively selected for CCR7, so terminally differentiated effector memory CD45RA+ cells were left out. Findings and limits, study-wide: Naive subsets usually exceeded memory subsets in estimated richness. Only blood samples were collected, and tissue repertoires likely differ.

Material for sequencing was naive CD8+ T cells from PBMCs. The chain links TRBV5-4 to TRBJ1-1; D gene unclear. The clonotype comes from a man aged 18 to 29 in good health. Some clones in this sample may be carry-over from other donors' samples. CDR3 sequence reads: CASSLPGTLNTEAFF. In DNA form, the CDR3 reads TGTGCCAGCAGCTTGCCAGGAACCCTGAACACTGAAGCTTTCTTT.